Detailed here is one TCR beta chain. Its antigen is currently unknown. Germline values: CDR1 SNHLY, CDR2 FYNNEI. With V trimmed by 5 bases and J by 7 bases, 5 bases remained unmatched. The CDR3 consists of 14 residues. The sample originates from a study of shared clonotypes between healthy human individuals. Study-level points and caveats: Clonotype sharing across donors was expected to vary with sequencing depth.

Clones were sequenced by immunoSEQ multiplex PCR, and TCRdb holds only the in-frame ones, with some missing. The sample gives some 2,000,000 clones, about 95% of which show up once; 0.13% is in the top ten. Sample: naive CD4+ T cells sorted from blood. Subset in this sample: CD45RA+ positively selected. The rearrangement joins TRBV2 to TRBJ1-6; TRBD1 aligns across 7 bases. The source of this sequence is a man aged 18 to 35 in good health. CDR3 region: CASSSQGWNSPLHF. CDR3 nucleotide sequence: TGTGCCAGCAGTTCACAGGGGTGGAATTCACCCCTCCACTTT. Full variable domain (remainder filled in from reference TRBV2 and TRBJ1-6): EPEVTQTPSHQVTQMGQEVILRCVPISNHLYFYWYRQILGQKVEFLVSFYNNEISEKSEIFDDQFSVERPDGSNFTLKIRSTKLEDSAMYFCASSSQGWNSPLHFGNGTRLTVT.